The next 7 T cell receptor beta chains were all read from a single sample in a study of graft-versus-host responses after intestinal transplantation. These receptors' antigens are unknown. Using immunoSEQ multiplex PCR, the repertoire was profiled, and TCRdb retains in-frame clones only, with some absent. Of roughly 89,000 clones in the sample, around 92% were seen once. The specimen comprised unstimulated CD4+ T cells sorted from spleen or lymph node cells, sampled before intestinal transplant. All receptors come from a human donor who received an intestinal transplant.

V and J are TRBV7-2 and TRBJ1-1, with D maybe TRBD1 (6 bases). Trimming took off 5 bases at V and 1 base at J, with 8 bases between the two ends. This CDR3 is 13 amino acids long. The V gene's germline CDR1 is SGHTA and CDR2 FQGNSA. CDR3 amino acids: CASSKGENTEAFF. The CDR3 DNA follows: TGTGCCAGCAGCAAGGGGGAGAACACTGAAGCTTTCTTT.

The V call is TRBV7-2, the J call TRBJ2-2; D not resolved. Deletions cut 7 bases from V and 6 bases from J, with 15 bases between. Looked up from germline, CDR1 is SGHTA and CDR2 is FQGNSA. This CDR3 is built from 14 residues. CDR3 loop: CASNRGRQAGELFF. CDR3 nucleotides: TGTGCCAGCAACCGTGGGCGTCAGGCCGGGGAGCTGTTTTTT.

The CDR3 DNA sequence: TGTGCCAGCAGCTTAGTGGCTAGCGGGCCCTACGAGCAGTACTTC. It is translated as CASSLVASGPYEQYF. V usage is TRBV7-2 and J usage is TRBJ2-7, with 8 bases that match TRBD2. The CDR3 runs to 15 residues. Per germline, CDR1 SGHTA and CDR2 FQGNSA. V shed 1 base, J shed 2 bases, and the junction held 4 bases outside the gene matches.

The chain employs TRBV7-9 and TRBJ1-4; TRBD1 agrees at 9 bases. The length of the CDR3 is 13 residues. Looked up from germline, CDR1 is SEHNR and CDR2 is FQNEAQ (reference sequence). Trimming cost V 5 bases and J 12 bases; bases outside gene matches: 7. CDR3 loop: CASSPNRQGELFF. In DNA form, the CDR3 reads TGTGCCAGCAGCCCTAACCGACAGGGGGAACTGTTTTTT.

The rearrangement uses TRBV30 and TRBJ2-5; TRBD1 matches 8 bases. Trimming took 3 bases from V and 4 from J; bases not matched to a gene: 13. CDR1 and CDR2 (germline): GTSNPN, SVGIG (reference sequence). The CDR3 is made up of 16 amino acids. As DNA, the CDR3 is TGTGCCTGGAGCCGAGGGCGAGGACAGGGATTAGAGACCCAGTACTTC. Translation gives CAWSRGRGQGLETQYF.

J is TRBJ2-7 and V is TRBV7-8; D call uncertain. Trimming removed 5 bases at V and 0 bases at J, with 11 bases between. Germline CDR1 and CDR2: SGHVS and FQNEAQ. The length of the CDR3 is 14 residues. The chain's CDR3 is CASSGIDTSYEQYF. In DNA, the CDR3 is TGTGCCAGCAGCGGTATTGACACCTCCTACGAGCAGTACTTC.

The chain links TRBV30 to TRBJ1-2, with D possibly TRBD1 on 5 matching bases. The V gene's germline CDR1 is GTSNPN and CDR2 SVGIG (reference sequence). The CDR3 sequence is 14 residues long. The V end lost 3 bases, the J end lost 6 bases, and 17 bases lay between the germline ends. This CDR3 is CAWRRGQEFDGYTF. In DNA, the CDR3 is TGTGCCTGGAGAAGGGGTCAGGAGTTTGATGGCTACACCTTC.